A single sample gave rise to the 20 T cell receptor beta chains below, sequenced in a study of shared clonotypes between healthy human individuals. Sequencing was performed with immunoSEQ multiplex PCR; in TCRdb, only in-frame clones are kept and a portion is missing. The sample includes approximately 2.1 million clones, approximately 95% of them seen just once. Sequencing was done on a sample of naive CD4+ T cells from PBMCs. Subset reported: CD45RA+ positively selected. The receptors originated from a man younger than 35 in good health. Some clones in this sample may be carry-over from other donors' samples.

J is TRBJ2-1 and V is TRBV19; TRBD2 matches 12 bases. CDR1 is LNHDA, CDR2 SQIVND, per germline (reference sequence). The ends lost 5 bases at V and 5 bases at J; junction bases unmatched: 7. CDR3 length: 16 residues. The CDR3 DNA follows: TGTGCCAGTAGTTCCAGTAGGACTAGCGGGAACAATGAGCAGTTCTTC. It encodes CASSSSRTSGNNEQFF.

The gene calls are TRBV5-5 and TRBJ1-5, with TRBD1 as a possible D gene (6 bases). The CDR3 runs to 14 residues. V gave up 2 bases and J gave up 7 bases, with 13 bases separating them. Germline V gene data show CDR1 as SGHKS and CDR2 as YYEKEE (reference sequence). CDR3 sequence: CASSLTPGAQPQHF. As DNA, the CDR3 is TGTGCCAGCAGCTTAACACCAGGGGCCCAGCCCCAGCATTTT.

The CDR3 DNA follows: TGTGCCACCAGGCTGGGGGGGGCGGGATTTGAAGCTTTCTTT. It yields the protein CATRLGGAGFEAFF. V gene TRBV15 combines with J gene TRBJ1-1, with TRBD1 as a possible D gene (6 bases). Trimming removed 6 bases from V and 7 bases from J, with 18 bases in between. The CDR3 runs 14 residues. Germline V lookup: CDR1 LNHNV, CDR2 YYDKDF (reference sequence).

The chain carries TRBV4-1 and TRBJ2-1; 8 positions match TRBD1. This CDR3 is built from 15 residues. Germline values: CDR1 MGHRA, CDR2 YSYEKL. J gave up 2 bases and V 4 bases, and 4 bases lay outside the gene matches. For the CDR3, the DNA is TGCGCCAGCAGCCGAGGACAGGGTGCCTACAATGAGCAGTTCTTC. Protein sequence: CASSRGQGAYNEQFF.

The chain has TRBV5-5 and TRBJ2-1; possible D gene TRBD2, 6 bases. V was shortened by 0 bases and J by 6 bases, with 10 bases between the two germline ends. In germline, CDR1 is SGHKS, CDR2 YYEKEE (reference sequence). The CDR3 has 14 amino acids. The CDR3 is CASSLEGRINEQFF. The CDR3 nucleotides are TGTGCCAGCAGCTTGGAGGGGAGGATCAATGAGCAGTTCTTC. The variable domain in full, completed from reference TRBV5-5 and TRBJ2-1, reads DAGVTQSPTHLIKTRGQQVTLRCSPISGHKSVSWYQQVLGQGPQFIFQYYEKEERGRGNFPDRFSARQFPNYSSELNVNALLLGDSALYLCASSLEGRINEQFFGPGTRLTVL.

The chain links TRBV7-9 to TRBJ1-1; TRBD1 agrees at 7 bases. CDR3 size: 13 residues. Germline-derived CDR1 and CDR2 are SEHNR and FQNEAQ (reference sequence). With V trimmed by 5 bases and J by 7 bases, 7 bases remained unmatched. CDR3 bases: TGTGCCAGCAGCCCCCAGGGGGTTGGTGAAGCTTTCTTT. It codes for CASSPQGVGEAFF.

The chain combines TRBV13 with TRBJ1-2; D unclear. V was clipped by 2 bases and J by 8 bases, with 12 bases between them. The CDR3 sequence is 13 residues long. CDR1 and CDR2 from the germline V gene are PRHDT and FYEKMQ (reference sequence). The CDR3 loop is CASSLNRPEGYTF. DNA of the CDR3: TGTGCCAGCAGCTTAAACCGCCCGGAGGGCTACACCTTC.

The chain links TRBV11-2 to TRBJ2-1; D is undetermined. This CDR3 comprises 11 residues. CDR1 is SGHAT, CDR2 FQNNGV, per germline. Trimming pared 8 bases from V and 5 bases from J, leaving 7 bases between. The CDR3 spells CASAYHNEQFF. The DNA of the CDR3 is TGTGCCAGCGCCTATCACAATGAGCAGTTCTTC.

V gene TRBV5-1 combines with J gene TRBJ2-3, with TRBD1 matching 12 bases. The CDR3 covers 16 residues. V gave up 3 bases and J gave up 4 bases; unmatched junction bases: 6. CDR1 is SGHRS and CDR2 is YFSETQ in the germline V gene. CDR3 amino acids: CASSSPGQGAPDTQYF. In DNA, the CDR3 is TGCGCCAGCAGCTCCCCGGGACAGGGGGCACCAGATACGCAGTATTTT.

This clone has only one observation. This chain joins TRBV6-1 and TRBJ2-1, with D possibly matching TRBD2 (6 bases). From germline, CDR1 is MNHNS and CDR2 SASEGT. V lost 6 bases to trimming and J lost 10 bases, with 16 bases between them. CDR3 length: 13 amino acids. The CDR3: CASSEGGSREQFF. CDR3 nucleotides: TGTGCCAGCAGCGAGGGAGGCTCCCGGGAGCAGTTCTTC.

The sample holds one count of this clone. This chain connects TRBV6-1 to TRBJ2-7, with D hard to call. CDR3 length: 13 residues. Germline CDR1 and CDR2: MNHNS and SASEGT. V lost 4 bases and J lost 9, with 16 bases in between. The CDR3 spells CASSAPGSKGQYF. The CDR3 region has the DNA TGTGCCAGCAGTGCCCCGGGCTCCAAGGGGCAGTACTTC.

This chain uses TRBV29-1 with TRBJ1-2; unclear D gene. CDR3 length: 12 residues. The V and J ends lost 5 bases and 4 bases respectively, with 11 bases between them. Germline CDR1 is SQVTM and CDR2 is ANQGSEA. The DNA of the CDR3 is TGCAGCGTTCGGGGAACGGTCTATGGCTACACCTTC. It specifies CSVRGTVYGYTF. Drawing the rest from reference TRBV29-1 and TRBJ1-2, the complete variable domain is SAVISQKPSRDICQRGTSLTIQCQVDSQVTMMFWYRQQPGQSLTLIATANQGSEATYESGFVIDKFPISRPNLTFSTLTVSNMSPEDSSIYLCSVRGTVYGYTFGSGTRLTVV.

The CDR3: CASSLGYSLNTEAFF. For the CDR3, the DNA is TGTGCCAGCAGTTTAGGTTACAGCCTGAACACTGAAGCTTTCTTT. The J gene is TRBJ1-1, the V gene TRBV28, with unresolved D. CDR3 length: 15 residues. Trimming removed 2 bases at V and 0 bases at J, with 10 bases between. CDR1 and CDR2 from the germline V gene are MDHEN and SYDVKM.

V gene TRBV7-2 combines with J gene TRBJ2-5; tentatively, D is TRBD1 (6 bases). V lost 3 bases, J lost 3 bases, and 17 bases lay in between. Looked up from germline, CDR1 is SGHTA and CDR2 is FQGNSA. The CDR3 covers 16 residues. This CDR3 reads CASSFRDRPGEETQYF. The CDR3 DNA sequence: TGTGCCAGCAGCTTCCGAGACCGACCAGGGGAAGAGACCCAGTACTTC.

CDR3 sequence reads: CASSPVSPGYEQYF. CDR3 in DNA: TGTGCCAGCAGTCCGGTCTCGCCCGGCTACGAGCAGTACTTC. V and J are TRBV28 and TRBJ2-7; D not resolved. The CDR3 runs to 14 residues. The V end lost 5 bases, the J end lost 3 bases, and 14 bases lay between the germline ends. Germline V gene sequence: CDR1 MDHEN, CDR2 SYDVKM. Full variable domain (rest looked up from reference TRBV28 and TRBJ2-7): DVKVTQSSRYLVKRTGEKVFLECVQDMDHENMFWYRQDPGLGLRLIYFSYDVKMKEKGDIPEGYSVSREKKERFSLILESASTNQTSMYLCASSPVSPGYEQYFGPGTRLTVT.

V is TRBV5-1 and J is TRBJ1-3; TRBD1 might be the D (6 bases). The germline V and J ends were trimmed by 5 bases and 4 bases, with 16 bases remaining between them. The germline gives CDR1 SGHRS, CDR2 YFSETQ. This CDR3 spans 15 amino acids. The CDR3 coding sequence is TGCGCCAGCAGTTTTACCCCGGGACAAGGAAACACCATATATTTT. This translates into CASSFTPGQGNTIYF.

Of note for this clone: This sample also contains other DNA sequences that code for the same CDR3. This rearrangement joins TRBV27 to TRBJ2-7, with TRBD1 matching 9 bases. The CDR3 runs 15 residues. V lost 5 bases and J lost 1; bases outside the gene matches: 6. Germline CDR1 and CDR2: MNHEY and SMNVEV (reference sequence). CDR3 sequence reads: CASSRSGTGSYEQYF. For the CDR3, the DNA is TGTGCCAGCAGTCGCTCCGGGACAGGGTCCTACGAGCAGTACTTC.

The chain links TRBV19 to TRBJ2-3; TRBD2 matches 8 bases. The V gene end was trimmed by 7 bases and the J gene end by 4 bases; junction bases not matched to a gene: 7. Germline values: CDR1 LNHDA, CDR2 SQIVND (reference sequence). The CDR3 is 14 residues long. CDR3 DNA sequence: TGTGCCAGTAAGTTGGTAGCGGGGTCAGATACGCAGTATTTT. This sequence encodes CASKLVAGSDTQYF.

The chain couples TRBV27 to TRBJ1-2; TRBD1 might be the D (5 bases). The germline gives CDR1 MNHEY, CDR2 SMNVEV (reference sequence). CDR3 length: 12 amino acids. Trimming took off 7 bases at V and 10 bases at J, with 16 bases between the two ends. CDR3 coding DNA: TGTGCCAGCACTACCCCAGAGGGGCTCTACACCTTC. Protein product: CASTTPEGLYTF.

Regarding this clone: At the DNA level, this CDR3 is encoded by other sequences in the same sample as well. The chain couples TRBV28 to TRBJ1-1; a weak D match, TRBD1 (5 bases). This CDR3 region has 14 residues. Germline CDR1 is MDHEN and CDR2 is SYDVKM. Deletions cut 4 bases from V and 2 bases from J, with 11 bases between. The CDR3 sequence: CASSSPGRNTEAFF. Here the CDR3 DNA reads TGTGCCAGCAGTTCCCCGGGGCGCAACACTGAAGCTTTCTTT.